This TCR beta chain was profiled in a study of tumor and adjacent non-tumor tissue in lung cancer (dated by TCRdb to the late 2010s). Regarding the study in general: The cohort included some twelve adenocarcinoma, a couple of squamous cell carcinoma and 1 small cell lung cancer patients. Bulk TCRbeta repertoires were compared between lung tumor tissue and matched distant non-tumor lung tissue obtained from approximately 16 lung cancer patients. Ages among the roughly 15 patients ranged from about 30 to 85 years, there were 10 men and 5 women, and disease was at TNM stage I to III. For each patient, one tumor sample and one normal lung sample were taken, giving under 35 paired specimens that underwent TCRbeta CDR3 sequencing. Sequencing produced 100 million to 150 million productive TCRbeta reads in total, an average of approximately 4.1 million reads per sample.

RNA was extracted from bulk unsorted tissue and checked for quality with a NanoDrop ND-1000 and an Agilent 2100. The donors were newly diagnosed lung cancer patients admitted for thoracic surgery in China from August to November 2014 who had not received prior chemotherapy. Patients with previous radiotherapy or chemotherapy, or with another concurrent cancer, were excluded from the study. Pieces of surgical tissue measuring about 1-2.2 cm3 were kept in RNAlater solution and stored at -80 degrees C until use. CDR1 and CDR2 are read off the germline V gene (reference sequence) as DFQATT and SNEGSKA. 14 amino acids form the CDR3, both terminal residues included. The retained sequence is limited to the CDR3, 42 bases, with the frame set at the first base. Results the study describes overall, beyond this receptor: In normal lung, the top 100 clones accounted for a significantly larger cumulative share of the repertoire than in tumor tissue. The cohort had only 15 or so patients, and the authors noted that larger samples and more detailed clinical data are needed. Peripheral blood was not sequenced, so blood TCRbeta repertoires in these lung cancer patients were not examined. Significantly higher TCR diversity was found in younger patients, and higher tumor TCR diversity was associated with shorter overall and disease-free survival. Tumor tissue showed significantly higher TCR diversity (inverse Simpson) than normal lung tissue, at 431.37 vs 166.20 (P = 0.0075, Mann-Whitney U test). Neither the sequencing platform nor unique molecular identifiers are named or mentioned anywhere in the methods.

Library construction relied on multiplex PCR. Sequencing took place on an Illumina HiSeq 2500. TCRbeta libraries were constructed through three rounds of nested PCR with primers (Table S4) according to protocols adapted from ARM-PCR. PCR products of 200-500 bp were gel-excised and purified with the QIAquick gel extraction kit before sequencing. Turning to the authors' computational methods: Reads were cleaned using Trimmomatic, were merged into complete CDR3 sequences using FLASH, and were assigned to V(D)J germline segments using MiTCR. Clonal diversity was computed as the inverse Simpson's index with VDJtools. A read counted as productive if the sequence was in-frame and lacked a premature stop codon. TCRdb reworked the public reads: Q25 trimming with fastp, MiXCR clone assembly, productive beta chains retained. A single entry per CDR3 protein holds the most common genes and DNA from its merged rows. TCRdb assigned the V and J calls; the authors' analysis was not used. Across this sample there are about 140,000 distinct CDR3 sequences, with 60% to 70% seen only once. 18% of the sample goes to the ten largest clones.

A note on this clonotype: Its antigen has not been determined. Lacking the conserved final phenylalanine or tryptophan, this CDR3 likely reflects a read error.

Sequencing input: lung tumor tissue. The receptor was isolated from a man aged 60 to 75 with small cell lung cancer. The rearranged segments are TRBV20-1 and TRBJ2-3, with no confident D gene call. The sequenced DNA is TGCAGTGCTAGATTTGGGTTACGTACAGATACACAGTATTTA. This codes for CSARFGLRTDTQYL.